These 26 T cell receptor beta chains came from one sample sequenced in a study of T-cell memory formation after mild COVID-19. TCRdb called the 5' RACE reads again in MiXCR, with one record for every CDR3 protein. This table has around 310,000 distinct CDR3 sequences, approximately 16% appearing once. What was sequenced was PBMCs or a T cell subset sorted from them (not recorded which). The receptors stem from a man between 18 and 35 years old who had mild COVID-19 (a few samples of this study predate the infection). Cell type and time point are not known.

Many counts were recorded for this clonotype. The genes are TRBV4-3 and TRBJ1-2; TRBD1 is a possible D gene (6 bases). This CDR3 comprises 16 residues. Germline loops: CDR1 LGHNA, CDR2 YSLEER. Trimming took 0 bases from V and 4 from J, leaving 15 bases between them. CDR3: CASSQDYGGGGYGYTF. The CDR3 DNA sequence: TGCGCCAGCAGCCAAGATTACGGGGGCGGAGGCTATGGCTACACCTTC.

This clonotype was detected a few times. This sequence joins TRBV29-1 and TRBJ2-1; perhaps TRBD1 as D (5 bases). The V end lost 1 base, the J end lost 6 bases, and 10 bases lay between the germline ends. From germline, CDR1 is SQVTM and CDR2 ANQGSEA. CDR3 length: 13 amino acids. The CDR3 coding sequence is TGCAGCGTTGAAGGGGGCGCATCCAATGAGCAGTTCTTC. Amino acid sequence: CSVEGGASNEQFF.

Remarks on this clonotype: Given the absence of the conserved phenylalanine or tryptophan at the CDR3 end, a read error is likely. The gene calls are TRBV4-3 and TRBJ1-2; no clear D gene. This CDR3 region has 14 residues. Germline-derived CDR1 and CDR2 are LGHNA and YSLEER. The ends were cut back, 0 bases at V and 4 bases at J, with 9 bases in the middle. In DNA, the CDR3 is TGCGCCAGCAGCCAAGATACCAGAGTCTATGGCTACACCCTC. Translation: CASSQDTRVYGYTL.

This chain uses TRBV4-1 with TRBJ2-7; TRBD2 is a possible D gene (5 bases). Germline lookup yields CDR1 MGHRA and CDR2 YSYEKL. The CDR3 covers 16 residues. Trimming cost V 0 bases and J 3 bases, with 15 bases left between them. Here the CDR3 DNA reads TGCGCCAGCAGCCAAGATACGGGAATAGGAGACTACGAGCAGTACTTC. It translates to CASSQDTGIGDYEQYF.

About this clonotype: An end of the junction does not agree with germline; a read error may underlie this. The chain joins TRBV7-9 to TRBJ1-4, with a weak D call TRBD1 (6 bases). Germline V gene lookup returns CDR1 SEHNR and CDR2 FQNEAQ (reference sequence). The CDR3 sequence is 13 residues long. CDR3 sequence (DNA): TGTGCCAGCAGCTTCGGGGGCAATGAAAGACTGTTTTTT. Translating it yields CASSFGGNERLFF.

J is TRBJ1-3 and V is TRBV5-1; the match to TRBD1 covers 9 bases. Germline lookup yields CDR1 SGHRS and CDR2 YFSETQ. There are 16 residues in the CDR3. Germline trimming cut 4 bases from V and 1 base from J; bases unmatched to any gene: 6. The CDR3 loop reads CASSPGTGQSGNTIYF. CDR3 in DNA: TGCGCCAGCAGCCCTGGGACAGGGCAGTCTGGAAACACCATATATTTT.

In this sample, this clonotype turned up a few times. The CDR3 is CASSVGTGKETQYF. The CDR3 DNA reads as TGTGCCAGCAGCGTAGGGACAGGCAAAGAGACCCAGTACTTC. The V call is TRBV9, the J call TRBJ2-5; 7 nucleotides align to TRBD1. Germline CDR1 and CDR2: SGDLS and YYNGEE. V was clipped by 0 bases and J by 3 bases; unmatched bases: 2. The CDR3 loop spans 14 amino acids.

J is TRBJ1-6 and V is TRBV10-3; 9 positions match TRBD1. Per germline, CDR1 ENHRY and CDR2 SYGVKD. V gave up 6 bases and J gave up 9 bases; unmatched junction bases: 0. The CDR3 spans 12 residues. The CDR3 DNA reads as TGTGCCATCAGGGACAGGGGTTCACCCCTCCACTTT. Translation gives CAIRDRGSPLHF.

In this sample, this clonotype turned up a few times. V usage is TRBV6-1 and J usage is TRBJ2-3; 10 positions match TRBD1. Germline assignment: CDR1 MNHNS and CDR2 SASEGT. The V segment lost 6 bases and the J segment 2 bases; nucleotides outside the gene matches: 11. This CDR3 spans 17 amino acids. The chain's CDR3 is CASRKGWGQGLTDTQYF. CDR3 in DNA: TGTGCCAGCAGGAAGGGGTGGGGACAGGGGCTCACAGATACGCAGTATTTT.

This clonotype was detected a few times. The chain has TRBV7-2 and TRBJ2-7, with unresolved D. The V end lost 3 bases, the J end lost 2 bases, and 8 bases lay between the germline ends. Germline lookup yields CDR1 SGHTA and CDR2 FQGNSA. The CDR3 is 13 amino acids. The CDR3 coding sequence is TGTGCCAGCAGCTTCTTCCAGCCCTACGAGCAGTACTTC. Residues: CASSFFQPYEQYF.

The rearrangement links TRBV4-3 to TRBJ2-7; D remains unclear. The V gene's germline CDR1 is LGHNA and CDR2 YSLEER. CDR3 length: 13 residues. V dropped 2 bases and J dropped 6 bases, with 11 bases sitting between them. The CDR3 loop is CASSQFKDGEQYF. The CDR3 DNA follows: TGCGCCAGCAGCCAATTCAAGGACGGCGAGCAGTACTTC.

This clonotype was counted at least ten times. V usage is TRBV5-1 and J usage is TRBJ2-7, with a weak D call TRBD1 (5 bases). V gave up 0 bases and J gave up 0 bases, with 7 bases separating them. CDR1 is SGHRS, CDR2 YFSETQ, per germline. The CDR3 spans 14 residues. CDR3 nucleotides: TGCGCCAGCAGCTTGGAGGGGTTCTCCTACGAGCAGTACTTC. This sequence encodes CASSLEGFSYEQYF.

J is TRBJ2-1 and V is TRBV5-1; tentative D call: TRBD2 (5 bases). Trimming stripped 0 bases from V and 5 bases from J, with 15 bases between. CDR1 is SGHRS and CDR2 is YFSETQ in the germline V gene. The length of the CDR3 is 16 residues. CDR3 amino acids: CASSLELERAHNEQFF. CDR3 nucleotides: TGCGCCAGCAGCTTGGAACTAGAGAGGGCCCACAATGAGCAGTTCTTC.

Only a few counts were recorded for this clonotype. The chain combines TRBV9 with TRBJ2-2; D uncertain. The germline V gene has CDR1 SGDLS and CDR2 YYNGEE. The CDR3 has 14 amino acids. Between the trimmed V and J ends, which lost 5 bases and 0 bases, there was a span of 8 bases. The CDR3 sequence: CASRVNANTGELFF. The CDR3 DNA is TGTGCCAGCAGAGTCAACGCGAACACCGGGGAGCTGTTTTTT.

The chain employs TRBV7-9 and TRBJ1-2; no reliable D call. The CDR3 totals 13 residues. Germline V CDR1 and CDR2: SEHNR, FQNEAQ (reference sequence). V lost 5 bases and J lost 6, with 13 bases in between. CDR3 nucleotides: TGTGCCAGCAGCCCCTCTAGGGTCCATGGCTACACCTTC. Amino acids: CASSPSRVHGYTF. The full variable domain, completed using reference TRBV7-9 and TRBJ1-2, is DTGVSQNPRHKITKRGQNVTFRCDPISEHNRLYWYRQTLGQGPEFLTYFQNEAQLEKSRLLSDRFSAERPKGSFSTLEIQRTEQGDSAMYLCASSPSRVHGYTFGSGTRLTVV.

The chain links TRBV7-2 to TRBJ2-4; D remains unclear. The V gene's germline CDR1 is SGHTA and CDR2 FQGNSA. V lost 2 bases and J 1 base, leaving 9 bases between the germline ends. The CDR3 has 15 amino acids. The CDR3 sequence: CASSLLYLAKNIQYF. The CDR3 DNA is TGTGCCAGCAGCTTACTATATCTCGCCAAAAACATTCAGTACTTC.

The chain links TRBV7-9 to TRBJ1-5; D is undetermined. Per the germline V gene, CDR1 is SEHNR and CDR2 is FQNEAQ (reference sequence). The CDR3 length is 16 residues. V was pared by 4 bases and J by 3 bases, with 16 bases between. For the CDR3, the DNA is TGTGCCAGCAGCTCCTCCTTGGACGCCTTCAATCAGCCCCAGCATTTT. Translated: CASSSSLDAFNQPQHF.

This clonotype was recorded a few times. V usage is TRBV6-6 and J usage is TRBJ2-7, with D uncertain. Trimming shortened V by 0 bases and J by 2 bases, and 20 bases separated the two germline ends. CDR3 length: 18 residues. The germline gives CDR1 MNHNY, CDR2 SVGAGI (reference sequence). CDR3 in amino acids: CASSYSTSRSQMAYEQYF. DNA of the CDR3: TGTGCCAGCAGTTACTCGACTTCTAGATCACAAATGGCCTACGAGCAGTACTTC.

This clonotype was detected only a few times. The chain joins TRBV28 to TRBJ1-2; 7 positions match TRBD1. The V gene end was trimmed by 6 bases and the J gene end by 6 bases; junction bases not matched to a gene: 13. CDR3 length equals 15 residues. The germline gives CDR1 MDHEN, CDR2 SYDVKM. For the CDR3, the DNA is TGTGCCAGCAGATTCACAGGGGTAAGGGGCGATGGCTACACCTTC. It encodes CASRFTGVRGDGYTF.

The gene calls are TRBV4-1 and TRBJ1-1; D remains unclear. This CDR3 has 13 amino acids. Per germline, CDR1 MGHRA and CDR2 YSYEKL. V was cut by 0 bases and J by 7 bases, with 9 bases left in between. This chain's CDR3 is CASSQDGSGEAFF. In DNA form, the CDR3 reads TGCGCCAGCAGCCAAGATGGGTCGGGTGAAGCTTTCTTT.

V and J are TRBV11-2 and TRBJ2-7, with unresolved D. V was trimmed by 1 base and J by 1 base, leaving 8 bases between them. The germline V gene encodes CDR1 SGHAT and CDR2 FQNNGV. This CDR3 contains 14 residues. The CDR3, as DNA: TGTGCCAGCAGCTTAGGACTGCGGTCCTACGAGCAGTACTTC. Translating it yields CASSLGLRSYEQYF.

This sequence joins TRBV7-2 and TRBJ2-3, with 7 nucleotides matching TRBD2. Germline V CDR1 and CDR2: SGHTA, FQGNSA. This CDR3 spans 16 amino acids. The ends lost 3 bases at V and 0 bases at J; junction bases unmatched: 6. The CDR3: CASSFVPGLSTDTQYF. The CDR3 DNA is TGTGCCAGCAGCTTCGTGCCGGGACTAAGCACAGATACGCAGTATTTT.

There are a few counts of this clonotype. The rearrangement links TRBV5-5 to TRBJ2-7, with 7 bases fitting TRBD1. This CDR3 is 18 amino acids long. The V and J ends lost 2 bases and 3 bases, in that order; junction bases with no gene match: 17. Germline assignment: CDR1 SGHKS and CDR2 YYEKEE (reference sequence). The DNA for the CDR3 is TGTGCCAGCAGCTTTACGGTGGGGTGGGACAGTGCTTTCTACGAGCAGTACTTC. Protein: CASSFTVGWDSAFYEQYF.

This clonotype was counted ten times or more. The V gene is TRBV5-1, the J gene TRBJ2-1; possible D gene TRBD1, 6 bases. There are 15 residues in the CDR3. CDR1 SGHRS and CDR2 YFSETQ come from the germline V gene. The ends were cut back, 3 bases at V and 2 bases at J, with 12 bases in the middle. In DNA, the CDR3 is TGCGCCAGCAGCTCCAGAGGGGACACCTACAATGAGCAGTTCTTC. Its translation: CASSSRGDTYNEQFF. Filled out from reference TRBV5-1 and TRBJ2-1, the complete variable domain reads KAGVTQTPRYLIKTRGQQVTLSCSPISGHRSVSWYQQTPGQGLQFLFEYFSETQRNKGNFPGRFSGRQFSNSRSEMNVSTLELGDSALYLCASSSRGDTYNEQFFGPGTRLTVL.

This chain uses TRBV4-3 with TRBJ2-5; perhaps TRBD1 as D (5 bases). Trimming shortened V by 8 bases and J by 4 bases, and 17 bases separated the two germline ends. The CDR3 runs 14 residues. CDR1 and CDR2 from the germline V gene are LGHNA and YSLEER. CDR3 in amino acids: CASVVGAPTETQYF. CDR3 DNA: TGCGCCAGCGTGGTTGGGGCACCAACAGAGACCCAGTACTTC.

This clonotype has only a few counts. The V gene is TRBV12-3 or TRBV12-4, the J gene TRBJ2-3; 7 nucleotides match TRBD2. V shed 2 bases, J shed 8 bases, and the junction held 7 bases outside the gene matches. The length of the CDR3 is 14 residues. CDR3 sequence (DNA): TGTGCCAGCAGTTTACCGGGGGGTCAAGGTACGCAGTATTTT. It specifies CASSLPGGQGTQYF.